The rows below give T cell receptor beta chains drawn from one sample of a study of cytomegalovirus exposure and HLA in healthy donors. The protocol was immunoSEQ multiplex PCR, while the TCRdb copy is restricted to in-frame clones and leaves out a portion. The sample contains 50,000 to 70,000 clones, about 72% of which appear only once. The sample comprised PBMCs. The receptor source for this set is a girl under 18 in good health and CMV-seropositive. Both conserved end residues are part of each CDR3. Each record gives: clone size, V gene, J gene, CDR3 protein. Only part of the rows carry a size: once, few, many, or a class if the clone is expanded.

clone size: -
V gene: TRBV30
J gene: TRBJ2-2
CDR3 protein: CAWSGRASGELFF

clone size: few
V gene: TRBV10-3
J gene: TRBJ1-2
CDR3 protein: CAIKQDRENYGYTF

clone size: -
V gene: TRBV10-2
J gene: TRBJ2-3
CDR3 protein: CASISGGASTDTQYF

clone size: -
V gene: TRBV15
J gene: TRBJ2-7
CDR3 protein: CATSSPGTGQAEQYF

clone size: -
V gene: TRBV7-9
J gene: TRBJ2-7
CDR3 protein: CASSLTGAYEQYF

clone size: -
V gene: TRBV28
J gene: TRBJ2-7
CDR3 protein: CASSWQGTVQYF

clone size: -
V gene: TRBV7-2
J gene: TRBJ2-7
CDR3 protein: CASSLVGGRARNEQYF

clone size: -
V gene: TRBV5-1
J gene: TRBJ2-3
CDR3 protein: CASRGAGTDTQYF

clone size: -
V gene: TRBV5-6
J gene: TRBJ1-5
CDR3 protein: CASSLAQGASNQPQHF

clone size: -
V gene: TRBV19
J gene: TRBJ1-1
CDR3 protein: CASSIDRDTEAFF

clone size: once
V gene: TRBV7-2
J gene: TRBJ2-3
CDR3 protein: CASSLEAVTDTQYF

clone size: -
V gene: TRBV6-5
J gene: TRBJ2-1
CDR3 protein: CASSYPEGNEQFF

clone size: -
V gene: TRBV5-4
J gene: TRBJ1-4
CDR3 protein: CASSLEGTVGNEKLFF

clone size: -
V gene: TRBV11-2
J gene: TRBJ2-7
CDR3 protein: CASSRDNPYEQYF

clone size: -
V gene: TRBV28
J gene: TRBJ1-5
CDR3 protein: CASSPSDRANQPQHF

clone size: -
V gene: TRBV7-2
J gene: TRBJ1-2
CDR3 protein: CASSFTLRRQGDGYTF

clone size: -
V gene: TRBV18
J gene: TRBJ2-5
CDR3 protein: CASSPSRLGTGQETQYF

clone size: once
V gene: TRBV4-3
J gene: TRBJ2-7
CDR3 protein: CASSQESVAGGYEQYF

clone size: -
V gene: TRBV2
J gene: TRBJ1-1
CDR3 protein: CASSDRGRNTEAFF

clone size: -
V gene: TRBV20-1
J gene: TRBJ1-4
CDR3 protein: CSAEVGGELFF

clone size: -
V gene: TRBV4-3
J gene: TRBJ2-1
CDR3 protein: CASSQGRLESHNEQFF

clone size: -
V gene: TRBV6-1
J gene: TRBJ2-5
CDR3 protein: CASTRRQQETQYF

clone size: -
V gene: TRBV4-3
J gene: TRBJ2-3
CDR3 protein: CASSQESGTDTQYF